Listed below are T cell receptor beta chains from one sample, sequenced in a study of T cell repertoires in aging, cancer and after chemotherapy. Each CDR3 protein is one row after TCRdb ran MiXCR on the multiplex PCR reads. This table holds some 2,500 distinct CDR3 sequences, 30% to 35% found once. The sequenced sample consisted of blood. The receptors come from a human donor with a solid tumor. CDR3s include the opening cysteine and the closing phenylalanine or tryptophan. Clone size is given for some rows only: seen once, a few or many times, or a class if the clone is expanded.

NA	TRBV20-1	TRBJ2-7	CSALDRGLGEQYF
few	TRBV12-3/TRBV12-4	TRBJ1-5	CASSLGPNNQPQHF
few	TRBV5-1	TRBJ1-2	CASSLHGHHTF
NA	TRBV20-1	TRBJ1-5	CSARTLDRGNDNQPQHF
large	TRBV6-5	TRBJ2-7	CASSYAGLKHEQYF
large	TRBV29-1	TRBJ1-6	CSFTAGGGSPLHF
few	TRBV7-2	TRBJ2-7	CASSSDTFRVEQYF
NA	TRBV6-1	TRBJ1-2	CASSNQGPFYGYTF
NA	TRBV4-2	TRBJ1-6	CASIQEGSAISPLHF
once	TRBV27	TRBJ1-2	CASRGSGGLSGYTF
NA	TRBV12-3/TRBV12-4	TRBJ1-1	CASRTNGAANTEAFF
few	TRBV20-1	TRBJ1-2	CSARTERVYGYTF
few	TRBV7-9	TRBJ1-3	CASSSYTSSGNTIYF
NA	TRBV5-1	TRBJ2-2	CASSLAGVKNTGELFF
once	TRBV7-2	TRBJ2-1	CASSFGTANEQFF
medium-sized	TRBV29-1	TRBJ1-2	CSVGMGLGYGYTF
NA	TRBV6-1	TRBJ2-7	CASSPRNREEQYF